This is a list of T cell receptor beta chains from one sample in a study of shared clonotypes between healthy human individuals. The data were produced by immunoSEQ multiplex PCR, yet TCRdb's version contains in-frame clones alone and is incomplete. The table has 2.5 million or so clones, around 90% seen once. Input material: naive CD4+ T cells sorted from blood. The receptors come from a young man in good health. Both conserved end residues are part of each CDR3. D genes are given only for firm matches. Clone size appears in some rows only: once, few, many, or a class for an expanded clone.

v_gene: TRBV29-1; len: 14; j_gene: TRBJ1-3; d_gene: .; abundance: .; CDR3aa: CSVGGGTSGNTIYF
v_gene: TRBV7-9; len: 17; j_gene: TRBJ1-2; d_gene: TRBD1; abundance: .; CDR3aa: CASSPSGTGGLGYGYTF
v_gene: TRBV7-2; len: 14; j_gene: TRBJ2-1; d_gene: TRBD2; abundance: .; CDR3aa: CASSPREGVNEQFF
v_gene: TRBV11-3; len: 13; j_gene: TRBJ2-5; d_gene: .; abundance: .; CDR3aa: CASSQHELETQYF
v_gene: TRBV21-1; len: 14; j_gene: TRBJ2-7; d_gene: .; abundance: .; CDR3aa: CASSRPHPPYEQYF
v_gene: TRBV29-1; len: 13; j_gene: TRBJ2-7; d_gene: .; abundance: .; CDR3aa: CSVVFGGEGEQYF
v_gene: TRBV30; len: 14; j_gene: TRBJ1-1; d_gene: .; abundance: .; CDR3aa: CAWSVRRGNTEAFF
v_gene: TRBV5-1; len: 13; j_gene: TRBJ1-5; d_gene: .; abundance: .; CDR3aa: CASLLWGNQPQHF
v_gene: TRBV11-2; len: 12; j_gene: TRBJ1-1; d_gene: TRBD1; abundance: .; CDR3aa: CASSQGQLEAFF
v_gene: TRBV11-2; len: 15; j_gene: TRBJ2-7; d_gene: TRBD2; abundance: .; CDR3aa: CASSFSSGGAYEQYF
v_gene: TRBV14; len: 16; j_gene: TRBJ1-5; d_gene: .; abundance: few; CDR3aa: CASSQGKGRVGQPQHF
v_gene: TRBV4-1; len: 19; j_gene: TRBJ2-7; d_gene: TRBD2; abundance: .; CDR3aa: CASSQGPPGLAGGTYEQYF
v_gene: TRBV10-1; len: 13; j_gene: TRBJ2-2; d_gene: .; abundance: .; CDR3aa: CASSRTVTGELFF
v_gene: TRBV28; len: 12; j_gene: TRBJ2-2; d_gene: .; abundance: .; CDR3aa: CASSLRRGELFF
v_gene: TRBV7-9; len: 15; j_gene: TRBJ1-4; d_gene: .; abundance: .; CDR3aa: CASSLATVLNEKLFF
v_gene: TRBV11-3; len: 15; j_gene: TRBJ2-5; d_gene: TRBD1; abundance: .; CDR3aa: CASSPGQGEQETQYF
v_gene: TRBV5-4; len: 13; j_gene: TRBJ2-7; d_gene: .; abundance: .; CDR3aa: CASSSELGLEQYF
v_gene: TRBV9; len: 15; j_gene: TRBJ2-5; d_gene: TRBD1; abundance: .; CDR3aa: CASSVRGQSQETQYF
v_gene: TRBV7-3; len: 16; j_gene: TRBJ2-2; d_gene: TRBD1; abundance: .; CDR3aa: CASSLGQGANTGELFF
v_gene: TRBV25-1; len: 18; j_gene: TRBJ2-6; d_gene: .; abundance: .; CDR3aa: CASSEVDLPRSGANVLTF
v_gene: TRBV5-3; len: 16; j_gene: TRBJ2-3; d_gene: TRBD2; abundance: .; CDR3aa: CARSYTSGKETDTQYF
v_gene: TRBV6-1; len: 14; j_gene: TRBJ2-7; d_gene: .; abundance: .; CDR3aa: CASRLTGSSSEQYF
v_gene: TRBV7-9; len: 11; j_gene: TRBJ2-7; d_gene: .; abundance: .; CDR3aa: CASSSGGEQYF
v_gene: TRBV2; len: 13; j_gene: TRBJ2-7; d_gene: .; abundance: .; CDR3aa: CASRLTGTYEQYF
v_gene: TRBV30; len: 13; j_gene: TRBJ2-5; d_gene: .; abundance: .; CDR3aa: CAWSAPNAGTQYF
v_gene: TRBV7-9; len: 15; j_gene: TRBJ1-3; d_gene: .; abundance: .; CDR3aa: CASSLFLGSGNTIYF